The text below deals with one T cell receptor (beta chain). Libraries were prepared by immunoSEQ multiplex PCR; TCRdb keeps only in-frame clonotypes and omits some of them. The data contain fewer than 300,000 clones, around 84% of them singletons. The source of the sample is a study of blood T cell repertoires in COVID-19. About the study: Spain, Italy and the United States supplied samples that represented acute and convalescent COVID-19. Nucleic acid was either cDNA or gDNA, and it came from T cells, B-cell-depleted T cells, or PBMCs.

Cohorts were determined from participant-reported clinical history. Before being deemed recovered, Cohort 3 donors had two negative PCRs, clearance, or symptom resolution. The germline V gene encodes CDR1 PRHDT and CDR2 FYEKMQ (reference sequence). The V gene lost 3 bases and the J gene lost 0 bases, with 14 bases spanning the gap. The CDR3 is 16 amino acids. The V and J genes are TRBV13 and TRBJ2-5; no reliable D call. This sequence originates from a man aged 18-30 years who had recovered from COVID-19. The sequencing input was PBMCs or T cells enriched from blood (not recorded which). The DNA of the CDR3 is TGTGCCAGCAGCTTCCGACTCCAACCGTACCAAGAGACCCAGTACTTC. As protein: CASSFRLQPYQETQYF.